The rows below give T cell receptor beta chains drawn from one sample of a study of a mutant IDH1 vaccine in newly diagnosed glioma. Produced via immunoSEQ multiplex PCR; TCRdb's table is partial and in-frame only. Seen here are tens of thousands of clones, 70% to 85% observed once, and the top ten hold about 4.3%. The antigens these receptors bind are not known. The specimen comprised PBMCs, sampled from a glioma patient whose treatment included an IDH1 peptide vaccine. The receptors originated from a woman aged 30 to 39 with glioma. Some clones in this sample may be carry-over from other donors' samples. CDR3s include the opening cysteine and the closing phenylalanine or tryptophan. The D gene is left open where the match is weak. Part of the rows lack a size; the others show once, few, many or a class for expanded clones.

abundance	v_gene	j_gene	d_gene	CDR3aa	CDR3nt
once	TRBV7-2	TRBJ1-2	TRBD1	CASSLGTGAHYGYTF	TGTGCCAGCAGCTTAGGTACAGGGGCCCACTATGGCTACACCTTC
-	TRBV7-9	TRBJ2-3	-	CASSFPAYDTDTQYF	TGTGCCAGCAGCTTTCCGGCTTATGACACAGATACGCAGTATTTT
-	TRBV30	TRBJ2-2	TRBD2	CAWSVFPLREGGDTGELFF	TGTGCCTGGAGTGTATTCCCGTTGCGGGAGGGCGGGGACACCGGGGAGCTGTTTTTT
-	TRBV6-5	TRBJ1-3	TRBD1	CASSRTGEHGNTIYF	TGTGCCAGCAGCAGGACAGGGGAGCATGGAAACACCATATATTTT
-	TRBV4-1	TRBJ1-1	-	CASSQVELDEAFF	TGCGCCAGCAGCCAAGTTGAGTTAGATGAAGCTTTCTTT
-	TRBV5-6	TRBJ2-5	-	CATSGQGGGSYF	TGTGCCACCTCCGGGCAAGGGGGAGGGTCGTACTTC
-	TRBV5-1	TRBJ2-7	TRBD1	CASSFDRGQIGAYEQYF	TGCGCCAGCAGCTTCGACAGGGGCCAAATCGGTGCCTACGAGCAGTACTTC
-	TRBV30	TRBJ1-5	-	CAWSEAGPNQPQHF	TGTGCCTGGAGTGAGGCAGGGCCTAATCAGCCCCAGCATTTT
-	TRBV11-2	TRBJ2-7	-	CASSLEQLRGEQYF	TGTGCCAGCAGCTTGGAACAGTTACGGGGCGAGCAGTACTTC
-	TRBV28	TRBJ1-4	TRBD1	CASSPRQGYGEKLFF	TGTGCCAGCAGTCCGCGACAGGGGTACGGTGAAAAACTGTTTTTT
-	TRBV6-5	TRBJ2-7	TRBD2	CASSYSSGSSYEQYF	TGTGCCAGCAGTTACTCAAGCGGGAGCTCCTACGAGCAGTACTTC
-	TRBV5-6	TRBJ2-3	-	CASSYQLLNTDTQYF	TGTGCCAGCAGCTACCAACTGCTCAATACAGATACGCAGTATTTT
-	TRBV27	TRBJ1-3	TRBD1	CASSRGLYSGNTIYF	TGTGCCAGTTCCAGGGGGCTATACTCTGGAAACACCATATATTTT
-	TRBV5-6	TRBJ2-3	TRBD2	CASSLGGGRTDTQYF	TGTGCCAGCAGCCTTGGGGGGGGACGCACAGATACGCAGTATTTT
-	TRBV28	TRBJ2-3	TRBD1	CASSPDRGAYNTDTQYF	TGTGCCAGCAGTCCCGACAGGGGAGCCTATAACACAGATACGCAGTATTTT
-	TRBV25-1	TRBJ2-2	-	CASGGRVTGELFF	TGTGCCTCGGGGGGCAGGGTCACCGGGGAGCTGTTTTTT
-	TRBV19	TRBJ2-2	TRBD1	CASSIKGGAPGTGELFF	TGTGCCAGTAGTATTAAAGGGGGCGCCCCGGGCACCGGGGAGCTGTTTTTT
once	TRBV19	TRBJ2-3	-	CASKRGLRTDTQYF	TGTGCCAGTAAGAGGGGCCTCAGAACAGATACGCAGTATTTT
-	TRBV7-2	TRBJ2-5	-	CASSLAPWRERYF	TGTGCCAGCAGCTTAGCCCCCTGGCGGGAACGGTACTTC
-	TRBV27	TRBJ2-7	TRBD1	CASRSGDRPYEQYF	TGTGCCAGCAGGTCTGGGGACAGACCCTACGAGCAGTACTTC
-	TRBV2	TRBJ2-5	TRBD2	CASTRPSGDQETQYF	TGTGCCAGCACCCGCCCTAGCGGGGACCAAGAGACCCAGTACTTC
-	TRBV11-2	TRBJ1-5	-	CASSPGWGKNQPQHF	TGTGCCAGCAGCCCAGGGTGGGGGAAGAATCAGCCCCAGCATTTT
-	TRBV19	TRBJ2-1	TRBD2	CASSIDFSGPYNEQFF	TGTGCCAGTAGTATAGATTTTAGCGGGCCCTACAATGAGCAGTTCTTC
-	TRBV10-2	TRBJ2-7	-	CASSEPGQNEQYF	TGCGCCAGCAGTGAGCCTGGACAGAACGAGCAGTACTTC
-	TRBV5-8	TRBJ1-5	-	CASCFSNQPQHF	TGTGCCAGCTGTTTTAGCAATCAGCCCCAGCATTTT
-	TRBV28	TRBJ2-3	TRBD2	CASSLWGLAGSTDTQYF	TGTGCCAGCAGTTTATGGGGACTAGCGGGTAGCACAGATACGCAGTATTTT
-	TRBV12-2	TRBJ2-2	-	CASRPFCLPGVKNTGELFF	TGTGCAAGTCGCCCATTTTGTCTTCCTGGTGTAAAGAACACCGGGGAGCTGTTTTTT
-	TRBV5-1	TRBJ1-4	-	CASSLLVSDEKLFF	TGCGCCAGCAGCTTGCTAGTAAGTGATGAAAAACTGTTTTTT
-	TRBV19	TRBJ1-5	-	CASSIVGGDQPQHF	TGTGCCAGTAGTATAGTGGGGGGGGATCAGCCCCAGCATTTT
-	TRBV7-2	TRBJ1-4	-	CASRGGGTEKLFF	TGTGCCAGCAGAGGAGGGGGTACGGAAAAACTGTTTTTT
-	TRBV25-1	TRBJ1-3	TRBD1	CASRRTGIGGNTIYF	TGTGCCAGCAGAAGGACAGGGATTGGTGGAAACACCATATATTTT
-	TRBV29-1	TRBJ1-2	-	CSVVGGGNYGYTF	TGCAGCGTTGTGGGAGGCGGGAACTATGGCTACACCTTC
-	TRBV27	TRBJ1-5	-	CASSREGGQPQHF	TGTGCCAGCTCCCGCGAGGGAGGACAGCCCCAGCATTTT
-	TRBV19	TRBJ1-2	-	CASSPKWGAYGYTF	TGTGCCAGTTCCCCGAAGTGGGGGGCCTATGGCTACACCTTC
-	TRBV9	TRBJ2-1	-	CASSVAGQGTYNEQFF	TGTGCCAGCAGCGTAGCAGGGCAGGGAACCTACAATGAGCAGTTCTTC
once	TRBV2	TRBJ1-5	-	CASSAESGSNQPQHF	TGTGCCAGCAGTGCGGAGTCAGGTAGCAATCAGCCCCAGCATTTT
-	TRBV5-4	TRBJ2-4	TRBD2	CASSSRTSGVSKNIQYF	TGTGCCAGCAGCTCTAGGACTAGCGGGGTATCCAAAAACATTCAGTACTTC
-	TRBV5-5	TRBJ2-3	-	CASSLGWGSTDTQYF	TGTGCCAGCAGCTTGGGCTGGGGATCGACAGATACGCAGTATTTT
-	TRBV20-1	TRBJ1-2	-	CSAPGHTF	TGCAGTGCCCCTGGCCACACCTTC
-	TRBV25-1	TRBJ2-1	TRBD2	CATGGGAAHNEQFF	TGTGCCACGGGGGGAGGGGCCGCACACAATGAGCAGTTCTTC
-	TRBV19	TRBJ2-1	TRBD2	CASMGTSGRYNEQFF	TGTGCCAGTATGGGGACTAGCGGGAGATACAATGAGCAGTTCTTC